This T cell receptor beta chain appears in the sequencing data of a study of T cells after posttransplantation cyclophosphamide. Assay used: immunoSEQ multiplex PCR; TCRdb lists only in-frame clones, some missing. This table holds around 47,000 clones, 85% to 95% found once. About this clone: The target antigen is unknown.

Study-level results: Donor CD8+ memory clones often dominated recipient blood repertoires at later times.

V lost 0 bases to trimming and J lost 0 bases; unmatched junction nucleotides: 6. From germline, CDR1 is LGHNA and CDR2 YSLEER. This CDR3 has 17 amino acids. This chain joins TRBV4-3 and TRBJ2-7; 9 bases are a match to TRBD2. The receptor's source is a woman aged 25 to 39 in good health and a related stem cell transplant donor. The specimen was PBMCs. The CDR3 DNA sequence: TGCGCCAGCAGCCAAGATTTCCAGCGGGGGGACTCCTACGAGCAGTACTTC. Translated, it gives CASSQDFQRGDSYEQYF.